The T cell receptor (beta chain) under discussion was sequenced for a study of CD8+ T cells in alopecia areata. Overall study results and limits: Lesional scalp, especially alopecia totalis/universalis, showed higher clonality than normal scalp.

Extraction and reverse transcription of RNA yielded cDNA as the sequencing template. Profiled with immunoSEQ multiplex PCR; TCRdb holds only in-frame clones, not every one. The table has roughly 250,000 clones, around two thirds seen once. This clone occurred a few times. Its cognate antigen is unknown. This CDR3 region has 14 residues. Germline CDR1 reads MNHEY; CDR2 reads SVGAGI. The V segment lost 6 bases and the J segment 3 bases; nucleotides outside the gene matches: 6. Starting from PBMCs, sorting isolated CD4+ and CD8+ T cells. The sequence was collected from a human donor with alopecia areata. The source material was CD4+ T cells sorted from blood, sampled at week 0. V usage is TRBV6-5 and J usage is TRBJ1-1; 8 bases match TRBD1. CDR3: CASSRGRGDTEAFF. CDR3 in DNA: TGTGCCAGCAGCAGGGGGCGAGGAGACACTGAAGCTTTCTTT.